This T cell receptor (beta chain) was recovered during a study of cytomegalovirus exposure and HLA in healthy donors. Notes on the study in general: By a later analysis, the bulk of CMV-associated TCR beta chains appeared HLA-restricted. Later analysis identified several of the most significant clusters that appeared linked to common viral pathogens.

With 60 Vbeta and 13 Jbeta primers, the PCR was carried out. Authors' data handling: A later analysis counted 65 million to 80 million unique TCR beta chains, around 10 million shared. Method: immunoSEQ multiplex PCR; TCRdb's copy keeps in-frame clones and lacks some. That table furnishes V, J and clone size, whereas the DNA furnished D and trimming. The sample contains under 200,000 clones, more than 60% of which appear only once. In regard to this clone: What it binds is unknown.

V lost 7 bases, J lost 0 bases, and 9 bases stayed unmatched. In germline, CDR1 is SNHLY, CDR2 FYNNEI. The CDR3 consists of 18 residues. The chain recombines TRBV2 with TRBJ2-6; 10 positions agree with TRBD2. The clonotype comes from a woman between 40 and 50 years old in good health and CMV-seropositive. Sequences were obtained from PBMCs. The CDR3 region has the DNA TGTGCCAGCACCCCTCGGGCTAGCGGGAGCTCTGGGGCCAACGTCCTGACTTTC. This gives the protein CASTPRASGSSGANVLTF.